This passage covers 21 T cell receptor beta chains from one sample sequenced in a study of graft-versus-host responses after intestinal transplantation. Which antigens these TCRs recognize remains unknown. TCRdb keeps only in-frame clones here, not all; method: immunoSEQ multiplex PCR. The sample lists 88,000 or so clones; roughly 88% were seen once. The material was unstimulated CD4+ T cells sorted from spleen or lymph node cells, obtained before intestinal transplant. The receptors here all came from a human donor who received an intestinal transplant.

V is TRBV2 and J is TRBJ1-4, with D perhaps TRBD1 (6 bases). This CDR3 has 13 amino acids. Trimming cost V 10 bases and J 0 bases, with 9 bases left between them. Germline V gives CDR1 SNHLY, CDR2 FYNNEI. The CDR3 DNA sequence: TGTGCCACCAGGACAGCAACTAATGAAAAACTGTTTTTT. Encoded protein: CATRTATNEKLFF.

V and J are TRBV2 and TRBJ2-1, with 10 bases lining up with TRBD2. The length of the CDR3 is 13 residues. V lost 11 bases and J lost 7; bases outside the gene matches: 8. CDR1 SNHLY and CDR2 FYNNEI come from the germline V gene. The CDR3 spells CAGAVLAGNEQFF. The CDR3 coding sequence is TGTGCCGGCGCAGTACTAGCGGGGAATGAGCAGTTCTTC.

The V and J genes are TRBV7-8 and TRBJ2-1; TRBD2 is a possible D gene (6 bases). The CDR3 extends over 18 amino acids. Germline assignment: CDR1 SGHVS and CDR2 FQNEAQ. The V gene lost 2 bases and the J gene lost 7 bases, with 24 bases spanning the gap. The DNA for the CDR3 is TGTGCCAGCAGCTTAACTTTTCCGGGGAGGTTCGGAGGGAATGAGCAGTTCTTC. This translates into CASSLTFPGRFGGNEQFF.

This chain uses TRBV18 with TRBJ1-6; TRBD1 matches 8 bases. In germline, CDR1 is KGHSH, CDR2 LQKENI. The CDR3 runs 16 residues. V was clipped by 1 base and J by 7 bases; unmatched bases: 6. CDR3: CASSPLDRAGNSPLHF. CDR3 nucleotides: TGTGCCAGCTCACCACTGGACAGGGCGGGGAATTCACCCCTCCACTTT.

The chain combines TRBV6-1 with TRBJ1-1, with a weak D call TRBD1 (6 bases). V lost 2 bases and J lost 0, with 7 bases in between. The CDR3 loop spans 14 amino acids. Germline values: CDR1 MNHNS, CDR2 SASEGT. CDR3 loop: CASSEQGMNTEAFF. The CDR3 DNA sequence: TGTGCCAGCAGTGAACAGGGGATGAACACTGAAGCTTTCTTT.

This clone was recorded only once. The chain employs TRBV6-1 and TRBJ1-2; 8 bases fit TRBD1. Germline CDR1 reads MNHNS; CDR2 reads SASEGT. This CDR3 is built from 11 residues. CDR3 sequence reads: CATTGAGGYTF. The CDR3 bases are TGTGCGACGACAGGGGCAGGTGGCTACACCTTC.

The chain carries TRBV9 and TRBJ2-7; 9 nucleotides agree with TRBD2. The CDR3 consists of 15 residues. Germline loops: CDR1 SGDLS, CDR2 YYNGEE. The junction had 8 bases not matched to a gene; V was cut back by 4 bases and J by 3 bases. CDR3 sequence reads: CASSLYSGGFYEQYF. CDR3 sequence (DNA): TGTGCCAGCAGCCTTTATAGCGGGGGCTTCTACGAGCAGTACTTC.

This clone was detected only a few times. This chain joins TRBV5-1 and TRBJ2-3; 10 positions agree with TRBD1. CDR1 is SGHRS and CDR2 is YFSETQ in the germline V gene. J gave up 2 bases and V 3 bases, and 3 bases lay outside the gene matches. The CDR3 spans 15 residues. This CDR3 reads CASSSDRGATDTQYF. The DNA of the CDR3 is TGCGCCAGCAGCTCGGACAGGGGGGCCACAGATACGCAGTATTTT.

This rearrangement joins TRBV5-1 to TRBJ1-1, with D perhaps matching TRBD1 (5 bases). This CDR3 has 16 amino acids. Germline CDR1 reads SGHRS; CDR2 reads YFSETQ. The V end lost 1 base, the J end lost 3 bases, and 16 bases lay between the germline ends. This chain's CDR3 is CASSLRVGGVDTEAFF. The CDR3 DNA reads as TGCGCCAGCAGCTTGCGAGTTGGAGGGGTGGACACTGAAGCTTTCTTT.

The chain is built from TRBV7-3 and TRBJ1-6, with D maybe TRBD1 (6 bases). CDR1 is SGHTA, CDR2 FQGTGA, per germline. This CDR3 region has 15 residues. Between the trimmed V and J ends, which lost 7 bases and 7 bases, there was a span of 17 bases. CDR3 loop: CASNYTGSRNSPLHF. The CDR3 DNA reads as TGTGCCAGCAACTATACAGGGAGTAGAAATTCACCCCTCCACTTT.

The chain is built from TRBV7-8 and TRBJ2-7, with 9 bases identical to TRBD2. V shed 1 base and J 3 bases; nucleotides not matched to a gene: 7. The CDR3 contains 16 residues. Germline CDR1 and CDR2: SGHVS and FQNEAQ. CDR3 loop: CASSLDGAGGNYEQYF. In DNA form, the CDR3 reads TGTGCCAGCAGCTTAGACGGGGCGGGGGGGAACTACGAGCAGTACTTC.

As concerns this clone: The identical CDR3 is also encoded by other nucleotide sequences in the sample. The CDR3 DNA reads as TGTGCCAGCAGCGTCGGTGCGGATAATTCACCCCTCCACTTT. This gives the protein CASSVGADNSPLHF. This chain joins TRBV9 and TRBJ1-6; D call uncertain. Trimming stripped 2 bases from V and 5 bases from J, with 8 bases between. Germline CDR1 SGDLS, CDR2 YYNGEE. The CDR3 is 14 residues long.

This chain connects TRBV18 to TRBJ1-2; D is unclear. V was trimmed by 1 base and J by 5 bases, leaving 8 bases between them. The CDR3 length is 13 residues. The V gene's germline CDR1 is KGHSH and CDR2 LQKENI. CDR3 loop: CASSPQERYGYTF. The CDR3 DNA is TGTGCCAGCTCACCACAGGAGCGGTATGGCTACACCTTC.

The gene calls are TRBV9 and TRBJ2-5; 9 nucleotides agree with TRBD1. With V trimmed by 4 bases and J by 7 bases, 8 bases remained unmatched. Germline assignment: CDR1 SGDLS and CDR2 YYNGEE. The CDR3 runs to 14 residues. The CDR3 DNA sequence: TGTGCCAGCAGCCCTGGGACAGGGTGGCGGACCCAGTACTTC. This codes for CASSPGTGWRTQYF.

The V gene is TRBV7-9, the J gene TRBJ1-1, with 8 bases lining up with TRBD1. V lost 5 bases, J lost 1 base, and 9 bases stayed unmatched. The V gene's germline CDR1 is SEHNR and CDR2 FQNEAQ (reference sequence). CDR3 length: 16 residues. The CDR3 DNA is TGTGCCAGCAGCCCGCGGACAGGGTTCCCGAACACTGAAGCTTTCTTT. This gives the protein CASSPRTGFPNTEAFF. The full variable domain, rest sourced from reference TRBV7-9 and TRBJ1-1, is DTGVSQNPRHKITKRGQNVTFRCDPISEHNRLYWYRQTLGQGPEFLTYFQNEAQLEKSRLLSDRFSAERPKGSFSTLEIQRTEQGDSAMYLCASSPRTGFPNTEAFFGQGTRLTVV.

This chain links TRBV19 with TRBJ1-5; 8 bases map to TRBD1. The CDR3 consists of 14 residues. CDR1 is LNHDA and CDR2 is SQIVND in the germline V gene (reference sequence). The V gene end was trimmed by 3 bases and the J gene end by 7 bases; junction bases not matched to a gene: 5. DNA for the CDR3: TGTGCCAGTAGTATGGGACAGGCGGGACAGCCCCAGCATTTT. It is translated as CASSMGQAGQPQHF.

This chain links TRBV7-3 with TRBJ2-2; TRBD1 matches at 8 bases. Germline V gene lookup returns CDR1 SGHTA and CDR2 FQGTGA. J gave up 6 bases and V 2 bases, and 2 bases lay outside the gene matches. The CDR3 extends over 14 amino acids. CDR3 region: CASSLQGAAGELFF. As DNA, the CDR3 is TGTGCCAGCAGCTTACAGGGGGCGGCCGGGGAGCTGTTTTTT. The full variable domain, rest sourced from reference TRBV7-3 and TRBJ2-2, is GAGVSQTPSNKVTEKGKYVELRCDPISGHTALYWYRQSLGQGPEFLIYFQGTGAADDSGLPNDRFFAVRPEGSVSTLKIQRTERGDSAVYLCASSLQGAAGELFFGEGSRLTVL.

The V gene is TRBV5-1, the J gene TRBJ2-7, with 9 bases lining up with TRBD2. The CDR3 loop spans 15 amino acids. The germline V gene encodes CDR1 SGHRS and CDR2 YFSETQ. V was clipped by 4 bases and J by 3 bases; unmatched bases: 8. CDR3 sequence: CASSPHGAGGYEQYF. Written as DNA, the CDR3 is TGCGCCAGCAGCCCCCATGGAGCGGGGGGCTACGAGCAGTACTTC.

This clone was seen once. V is TRBV29-1 and J is TRBJ2-5; TRBD2 agrees at 9 bases. The CDR3 totals 14 residues. After removal of 6 bases from V and 5 bases from J, the junction contained 10 bases not matched to a gene. Germline lookup yields CDR1 SQVTM and CDR2 ANQGSEA. This chain's CDR3 is CSVALAGQGETQYF. The CDR3 coding sequence is TGCAGCGTAGCCCTAGCGGGGCAGGGGGAGACCCAGTACTTC.

V gene TRBV11-2 combines with J gene TRBJ1-6; tentative D call: TRBD1 (5 bases). V lost 1 base to trimming and J lost 2 bases, with 6 bases between them. The CDR3 totals 15 residues. CDR1 and CDR2 from the germline V gene are SGHAT and FQNNGV. The CDR3 coding sequence is TGTGCCAGCAGCTTAGCGACAGCCTATAATTCACCCCTCCACTTT. This encodes CASSLATAYNSPLHF.

V gene TRBV2 combines with J gene TRBJ1-5; D gene uncertain. CDR1 and CDR2 (germline): SNHLY, FYNNEI. V lost 2 bases, J lost 0 bases, and 11 bases lay in between. The length of the CDR3 is 16 residues. CDR3 coding DNA: TGTGCCAGCAGTGAATCATCCATCCATAGCAATCAGCCCCAGCATTTT. It specifies CASSESSIHSNQPQHF.